The 18 T cell receptor beta chains listed next were all sequenced from one sample in a study of T cell responses to AZD1222 COVID-19 vaccine. Only in-frame clones appear in the TCRdb table, and some are missing; sequencing was by immunoSEQ multiplex PCR. The sample lists roughly 150,000 clones, about 90% occurring once. The specimen was peripheral blood, collected on day 0 of AZD1222 vaccination. Receptor source: an adult in good health.

This clone was seen just once. The chain has TRBV4-2 and TRBJ2-5, with D possibly matching TRBD2 (5 bases). V lost 2 bases to trimming and J lost 1 base, with 8 bases between them. Germline values: CDR1 LGHNA, CDR2 YNFKEQ. The CDR3 is 14 amino acids. The CDR3 DNA reads as TGTGCCAGCAGCCAAAGGAGCGGCCAAGAGACCCAGTACTTC. Translated: CASSQRSGQETQYF.

The J gene is TRBJ1-5, the V gene TRBV2, with D perhaps matching TRBD1 (5 bases). Germline V gene lookup returns CDR1 SNHLY and CDR2 FYNNEI. The CDR3 extends over 13 amino acids. The V gene lost 3 bases and the J gene lost 8 bases, with 11 bases spanning the gap. The DNA of the CDR3 is TGTGCCAGCAGTGACAGGGAGGGAAAGCCCCAGCATTTT. Its translation is CASSDREGKPQHF.

V and J are TRBV4-2 and TRBJ1-4; maybe TRBD1 (6 bases). Germline assignment: CDR1 LGHNA and CDR2 YNFKEQ. Trimming removed 2 bases at V and 8 bases at J, with 18 bases between. The CDR3 runs to 16 residues. CDR3 coding DNA: TGTGCCAGCAGCCAAACCCCCGGACGACAGGACGAAAAACTGTTTTTT. Translation gives CASSQTPGRQDEKLFF.

The V and J genes are TRBV18 and TRBJ2-7; 9 nucleotides align to TRBD1. Trimming took 4 bases from V and 7 from J; bases not matched to a gene: 11. In germline, CDR1 is KGHSH, CDR2 LQKENI. The CDR3 contains 15 residues. Written as DNA, the CDR3 is TGTGCCAGCTCACTAACCGGGACAGGGACGAGGGAGCAGTACTTC. Translation gives CASSLTGTGTREQYF.

The chain combines TRBV3-1 (or the pseudogene TRBV3-2) with TRBJ1-5; possibly TRBD1 for D (5 bases). The CDR3 length is 16 residues. The germline V gene has CDR1 LGHDT and CDR2 YNNKEL (reference sequence). Trimming pared 2 bases from V and 2 bases from J, leaving 13 bases between. CDR3 loop: CASSQRVGVGNQPQHF. The CDR3 DNA reads as TGTGCCAGCAGCCAAAGAGTAGGGGTGGGCAATCAGCCCCAGCATTTT.

J is TRBJ1-5 and V is TRBV6-5; 11 bases agree with TRBD1. CDR1 and CDR2 from the germline V gene are MNHEY and SVGAGI. The length of the CDR3 is 13 residues. Losses at the gene ends were 7 bases for V and 5 bases for J; bases not matched to a gene: 1. The CDR3 nucleotides are TGTGCCAGCAAGGGACAGGGGGATCAGCCCCAGCATTTT. It encodes CASKGQGDQPQHF.

The chain combines TRBV14 with TRBJ2-5, with D hard to call. V was trimmed by 2 bases and J by 5 bases, leaving 12 bases between them. The germline V gene encodes CDR1 SGHDN and CDR2 FVKESK. This CDR3 has 14 amino acids. CDR3 nucleotides: TGTGCCAGCAGCCAAAAGCGAGAGCAGGAGACCCAGTACTTC. This codes for CASSQKREQETQYF.

This sequence joins TRBV3-1 (or the pseudogene TRBV3-2) and TRBJ2-2; 13 positions match TRBD2. J gave up 8 bases and V 2 bases, and 5 bases lay outside the gene matches. Germline lookup yields CDR1 LGHDT and CDR2 YNNKEL (reference sequence). The CDR3 loop spans 16 amino acids. The CDR3 here is CASSQRTSGSLGELFF. The DNA for the CDR3 is TGTGCCAGCAGCCAACGGACTAGCGGGAGCCTGGGGGAGCTGTTTTTT.

The chain joins TRBV28 to TRBJ1-5, with TRBD1 identical over 10 bases. CDR3 length: 15 residues. In germline, CDR1 is MDHEN, CDR2 SYDVKM. V lost 5 bases, J lost 3 bases, and 4 bases stayed unmatched. This CDR3 is CASSPTGGLNQPQHF. In DNA form, the CDR3 reads TGTGCCAGCAGTCCGACAGGGGGCCTCAATCAGCCCCAGCATTTT.

The chain employs TRBV5-5 and TRBJ2-7, with a possible D match to TRBD1 (6 bases). V was trimmed by 2 bases and J by 4 bases, leaving 19 bases between them. The CDR3 contains 16 residues. Per the germline V gene, CDR1 is SGHKS and CDR2 is YYEKEE (reference sequence). The CDR3 is CASSLSLSDRLYEQYF. The CDR3 nucleotides read TGTGCCAGCAGCTTAAGTTTGTCAGACAGGTTATACGAGCAGTACTTC.

The V and J genes are TRBV7-2 and TRBJ2-7; no clear D. The CDR3 covers 13 residues. The V gene's germline CDR1 is SGHTA and CDR2 FQGNSA. The ends were cut back, 1 base at V and 2 bases at J, with 6 bases in the middle. CDR3 nucleotide sequence: TGTGCCAGCAGCTTAGGCAGAGCCTACGAGCAGTACTTC. Protein: CASSLGRAYEQYF.

This chain uses TRBV7-2 with TRBJ1-6; 7 bases are shared with TRBD1. The CDR3 totals 15 residues. V lost 5 bases to trimming and J lost 2 bases; unmatched junction nucleotides: 3. Germline values: CDR1 SGHTA, CDR2 FQGNSA. CDR3 nucleotides: TGTGCCAGCAGCCCCGGGACAGCCTATAATTCACCCCTCCACTTT. This translates into CASSPGTAYNSPLHF. Supplemented by reference TRBV7-2 and TRBJ1-6, the full variable domain reads GAGVSQSPSNKVTEKGKDVELRCDPISGHTALYWYRQSLGQGLEFLIYFQGNSAPDKSGLPSDRFSAERTGGSVSTLTIQRTQQEDSAVYLCASSPGTAYNSPLHFGNGTRLTVT.

The chain employs TRBV18 and TRBJ2-7, with D possibly TRBD1 on 5 matching bases. Germline V lookup: CDR1 KGHSH, CDR2 LQKENI. V lost 3 bases and J lost 6, with 12 bases in between. This CDR3 has 13 residues. This CDR3 is CASSPLQGPEQYF. As DNA, the CDR3 is TGTGCCAGCTCACCCCTCCAGGGCCCCGAGCAGTACTTC.

V is TRBV29-1 and J is TRBJ1-1; D gene unclear. The CDR3 extends over 10 amino acids. In germline, CDR1 is SQVTM, CDR2 ANQGSEA. V lost 4 bases and J 4 bases, leaving 4 bases between the germline ends. The CDR3 DNA reads TGCAGCGTTGGAGTCACTGAAGCTTTCTTT. This translates into CSVGVTEAFF.

The chain employs TRBV4-3 and TRBJ1-2, with TRBD1 matching 9 bases. This CDR3 is built from 15 residues. V gave up 4 bases and J gave up 6 bases; unmatched junction bases: 9. Germline CDR1 is LGHNA and CDR2 is YSLEER. Here the CDR3 reads CASSPRPGTGNGYTF. The CDR3 bases are TGCGCCAGCAGCCCCCGTCCCGGGACAGGGAATGGCTACACCTTC.

The J gene is TRBJ2-7, the V gene TRBV18; D remains unclear. This CDR3 is built from 14 residues. Trimming removed 2 bases from V and 1 base from J, with 9 bases in between. Germline-derived CDR1 and CDR2 are KGHSH and LQKENI. The CDR3 is CASSPGPESYEQYF. DNA for the CDR3: TGTGCCAGCTCACCAGGTCCGGAGTCCTACGAGCAGTACTTC.

The chain couples TRBV4-3 to TRBJ2-2; 8 bases align to TRBD1. There are 17 residues in the CDR3. CDR1 and CDR2 from the germline V gene are LGHNA and YSLEER. V was pared by 4 bases and J by 4 bases, with 11 bases of the junction left unmatched. The CDR3 sequence: CASSRHSGTGLTGELFF. CDR3 nucleotides: TGCGCCAGCAGCCGTCACTCCGGGACAGGACTCACCGGGGAGCTGTTTTTT.

The chain is built from TRBV6-5 and TRBJ1-6; D not resolved. This CDR3 comprises 15 residues. V was trimmed by 4 bases and J by 7 bases, leaving 14 bases between them. Germline assignment: CDR1 MNHEY and CDR2 SVGAGI. CDR3 DNA sequence: TGTGCCAGCAGTTCCCTGACATGGACCAATTCACCCCTCCACTTT. Translated: CASSSLTWTNSPLHF.